Shown below are 13 T cell receptor beta chains from a single sample sequenced in a study of shared clonotypes between healthy human individuals (dated by TCRdb to about 2020). Libraries were prepared through the immunoSEQ multiplex PCR assay. TCRdb took this table from immuneACCESS and kept in-frame rearrangements with V and J called. Such tables lack part of the clones; where checked against another copy, unresolved V genes explain under half of the gap, and the rest is unexplained. The sample table records about 1.5 million clones; approximately 98% of these occur just once. The biggest ten clones account for around 0.45% of the sample. Sequencing input: naive CD4+ T cells sorted from blood. The intended sense of this specimen's cell subset or site label: CD45RA+ positively selected. These receptors all come from a man aged 25-45 years in good health.

V and J are TRBV29-1 and TRBJ2-5; TRBD1 matches 7 bases. Trimming removed 7 bases from V and 2 bases from J; junction bases left unmatched: 4. Germline values: CDR1 SQVTM, CDR2 ANQGSEA. The CDR3 extends over 12 amino acids. CDR3 sequence: CSARDSQETQYF. The CDR3 DNA is TGCAGCGCAAGGGACAGTCAAGAGACCCAGTACTTC.

The chain has TRBV11-2 and TRBJ2-1; 8 bases map to TRBD1. Germline CDR1 reads SGHAT; CDR2 reads FQNNGV. The CDR3 contains 16 residues. The junction had 12 bases not matched to a gene; V was cut back by 5 bases and J by 6 bases. The CDR3 DNA follows: TGTGCCAGCAGCCTCGCAACAGGGGGAGATTCCAATGAGCAGTTCTTC. It specifies CASSLATGGDSNEQFF.

The V call is TRBV6-1, the J call TRBJ2-5; TRBD1 might be the D (5 bases). Trimming removed 2 bases from V and 5 bases from J, with 6 bases in between. CDR1 and CDR2 (germline): MNHNS, SASEGT. The CDR3 length is 12 residues. The CDR3 is CASSEQGETQYF. CDR3 in DNA: TGTGCCAGCAGTGAACAGGGCGAGACCCAGTACTTC.

V and J are TRBV20-1 and TRBJ1-4; TRBD1 is a possible D gene (6 bases). The CDR3 consists of 11 residues. V dropped 6 bases and J dropped 8 bases, with 10 bases sitting between them. Germline lookup yields CDR1 DFQATT and CDR2 SNEGSKA (reference sequence). The CDR3 here is CSALTGEKLFF. CDR3 coding DNA: TGCAGTGCGTTAACAGGGGAAAAACTGTTTTTT.

For the CDR3, the DNA is TGTGCCAGCAGCCACCCAACAGGAGAGCAGTTCTTC. Amino acid sequence: CASSHPTGEQFF. V and J are TRBV14 and TRBJ2-1; tentative D call: TRBD1 (5 bases). Germline values: CDR1 SGHDN, CDR2 FVKESK. V was trimmed by 3 bases and J by 10 bases, leaving 10 bases between them. CDR3 length: 12 amino acids. Filled out from reference TRBV14 and TRBJ2-1, the complete variable domain reads EAGVTQFPSHSVIEKGQTVTLRCDPISGHDNLYWYRRVMGKEIKFLLHFVKESKQDESGMPNNRFLAERTGGTYSTLKVQPAELEDSGVYFCASSHPTGEQFFGPGTRLTVL.

The rearrangement links TRBV14 to TRBJ1-2; weak D call: TRBD1 (5 bases). The CDR3 runs to 13 residues. Per the germline V gene, CDR1 is SGHDN and CDR2 is FVKESK. V lost 4 bases to trimming and J lost 4 bases, with 10 bases between them. CDR3 residues: CASSLGRSYGYTF. CDR3 DNA sequence: TGTGCCAGCAGCCTGGGACGAAGCTATGGCTACACCTTC.

V is TRBV7-2 and J is TRBJ1-5; no clear D gene. The CDR3 has 13 residues. The ends were cut back, 5 bases at V and 7 bases at J, with 12 bases in the middle. CDR1 is SGHTA, CDR2 FQGNSA, per germline. CDR3 sequence reads: CASSGVVGQPQHF. CDR3 coding DNA: TGTGCCAGCAGCGGGGTGGTAGGACAGCCCCAGCATTTT.

The chain combines TRBV7-8 with TRBJ2-7, with 10 bases aligning to TRBD2. Trimming took 1 base from V and 7 from J; bases not matched to a gene: 7. This CDR3 is 15 amino acids long. CDR1 is SGHVS and CDR2 is FQNEAQ in the germline V gene. The CDR3 DNA follows: TGTGCCAGCAGCTTAGTAGGACTAGCGGTCGGTGAGCAGTACTTC. Translated: CASSLVGLAVGEQYF.

This chain links TRBV2 with TRBJ2-1, with D uncertain. V dropped 7 bases and J dropped 2 bases, with 9 bases sitting between them. Germline values: CDR1 SNHLY, CDR2 FYNNEI. The CDR3 has 13 residues. Written as DNA, the CDR3 is TGTGCCAGCATCCCCTCAGCCTACAATGAGCAGTTCTTC. Protein product: CASIPSAYNEQFF.

The chain is built from TRBV28 and TRBJ1-5, with D perhaps matching TRBD1 (6 bases). Deletions cut 5 bases from V and 0 bases from J, with 11 bases between. CDR1 is MDHEN and CDR2 is SYDVKM in the germline V gene. This CDR3 comprises 15 residues. The DNA for the CDR3 is TGTGCCAGCAGTGCTCCGGGACATAGCAATCAGCCCCAGCATTTT. As protein: CASSAPGHSNQPQHF.

V usage is TRBV2 and J usage is TRBJ2-1; D gene uncertain. Germline CDR1 and CDR2: SNHLY and FYNNEI. The CDR3 runs 11 residues. Between the trimmed V and J ends, which lost 6 bases and 5 bases, there was a span of 5 bases. CDR3 DNA sequence: TGTGCCAGCAGATTCGACAATGAGCAGTTCTTC. This encodes CASRFDNEQFF.

Points on this clone: The sample carries other DNA sequences with the same CDR3. This sequence joins TRBV7-2 and TRBJ1-1, with D hard to call. Looked up from germline, CDR1 is SGHTA and CDR2 is FQGNSA. The CDR3 sequence is 13 residues long. V was shortened by 1 base and J by 2 bases, with 5 bases between the two germline ends. The CDR3 loop reads CASSLVGNTEAFF. For the CDR3, the DNA is TGTGCCAGCAGCTTAGTCGGAAACACTGAAGCTTTCTTT.

The rearrangement joins TRBV4-1 to TRBJ2-3; perhaps TRBD2 as D (6 bases). Germline V gene lookup returns CDR1 MGHRA and CDR2 YSYEKL. The V gene lost 4 bases and the J gene lost 0 bases, with 20 bases spanning the gap. The CDR3 is 18 amino acids. The CDR3 is CASSREAGNQASTDTQYF. CDR3 DNA sequence: TGCGCCAGCAGCCGGGAGGCGGGAAATCAAGCTAGCACAGATACGCAGTATTTT.